The clone carrying this T cell receptor (beta chain) occurred many times. Its antigen is undetermined. Per germline, CDR1 DFQATT and CDR2 SNEGSKA (reference sequence). V was pared by 6 bases and J by 3 bases, with 9 bases between. This CDR3 region has 11 residues. The data belong to a study of blood T cells in healthy people across ages. Together with a sample-barcoded 5' primer, a J-beta primer mix was included in a second PCR lasting about 6 to 11 cycles. TCRdb reprocessed the 5' RACE reads with MiXCR, giving one entry per CDR3 protein. The sample includes roughly 1.9 million distinct CDR3 sequences, more than 35% seen only once; the top ten take about 21%. Whole-study results and caveats: Getting older went along with TCR beta diversity per million T cells dropping roughly linearly.

Per sample, a minimum of 6 million PBMCs were isolated. The rearrangement links TRBV20-1 to TRBJ2-7; D possibly corresponds to TRBD1 (6 bases). The clonotype was recovered from a human donor in good health. Sequencing input: blood. The CDR3 DNA sequence: TGCAGTGCGTACAGGGTCTACGAGCAGTACTTC. It is translated as CSAYRVYEQYF.